The subject of this entry is one T cell receptor (beta chain). Vbeta (60) and Jbeta (13) primers were used in the PCR. Measured with immunoSEQ multiplex PCR; TCRdb has only the in-frame clones, and not every one. The sample shows approximately 190,000 clones, around 78% of them seen only once. Trimming removed 7 bases at V and 0 bases at J, with 16 bases between. The CDR3 loop spans 16 amino acids. CDR1 LNHDA and CDR2 SQIVND come from the germline V gene (reference sequence). These data come from a study of cytomegalovirus exposure and HLA in healthy donors. The chain combines TRBV19 with TRBJ2-1, with D unclear. The origin of this receptor is a woman under 40 in good health and CMV-seropositive. The specimen sequenced was PBMCs. In DNA, the CDR3 is TGTGCCAGTACCCTCCATCTAGAAGGCTCCTACAATGAGCAGTTCTTC. This gives the protein CASTLHLEGSYNEQFF.